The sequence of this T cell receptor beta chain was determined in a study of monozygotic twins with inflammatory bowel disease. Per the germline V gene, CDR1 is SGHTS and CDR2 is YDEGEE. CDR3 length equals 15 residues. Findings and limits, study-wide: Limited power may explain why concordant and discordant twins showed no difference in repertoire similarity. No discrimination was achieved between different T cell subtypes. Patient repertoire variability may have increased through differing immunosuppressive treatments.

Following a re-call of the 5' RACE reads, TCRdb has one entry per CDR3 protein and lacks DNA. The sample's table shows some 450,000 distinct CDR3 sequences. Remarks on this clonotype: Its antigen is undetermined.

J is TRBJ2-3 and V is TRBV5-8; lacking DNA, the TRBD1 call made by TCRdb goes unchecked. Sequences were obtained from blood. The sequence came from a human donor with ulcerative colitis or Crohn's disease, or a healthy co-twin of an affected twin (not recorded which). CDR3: CASSLTGGTTDTQYF.